This T cell receptor beta chain was captured by sequencing in a study of long-term antiretroviral therapy in people with HIV. Overall study results and limits: Controls exceeded HIV repertoires in CDR3 length range.

Germline CDR1 reads MNHEY; CDR2 reads SMNVEV (reference sequence). The V gene lost 2 bases and the J gene lost 4 bases, with 6 bases spanning the gap. This CDR3 contains 13 residues. This was the immunoSEQ v3.0 assay at survey level. Per-sample targets for sequencing were roughly 35,000-55,000 T-cell genomes. Sequenced by immunoSEQ multiplex PCR; TCRdb stores in-frame clones only, minus some. The repertoire consists of roughly 22,000 clones, with roughly 82% occurring once and the leading ten covering more than 2%. Regarding this clone: Its antigen is undetermined.

The receptor was isolated from a man aged 50 to 59 with HIV. The V and J genes are TRBV27 and TRBJ2-1; D possibly corresponds to TRBD1 (5 bases). The input for sequencing was unsorted PBMCs, taken 3 years after starting antiretroviral therapy. The CDR3 nucleotides read TGTGCCAGCAGTTTAAACAGGTACAATGAGCAGTTCTTC. This codes for CASSLNRYNEQFF.